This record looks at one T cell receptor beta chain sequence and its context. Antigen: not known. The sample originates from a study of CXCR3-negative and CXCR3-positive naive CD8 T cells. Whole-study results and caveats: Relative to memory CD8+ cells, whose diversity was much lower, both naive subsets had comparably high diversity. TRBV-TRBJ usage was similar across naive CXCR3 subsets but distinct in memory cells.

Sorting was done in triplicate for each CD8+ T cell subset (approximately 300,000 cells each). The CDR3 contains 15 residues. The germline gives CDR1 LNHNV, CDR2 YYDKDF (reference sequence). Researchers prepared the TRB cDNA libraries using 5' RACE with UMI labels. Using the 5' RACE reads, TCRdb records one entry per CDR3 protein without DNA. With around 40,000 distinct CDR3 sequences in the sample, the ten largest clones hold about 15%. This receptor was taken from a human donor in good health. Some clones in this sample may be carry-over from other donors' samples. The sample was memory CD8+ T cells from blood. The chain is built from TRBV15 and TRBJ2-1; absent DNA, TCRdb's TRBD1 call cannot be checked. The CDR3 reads CATSTPGTTYNEQFF.